This T cell receptor beta chain stems from a study of cytomegalovirus exposure and HLA in healthy donors. Primers for the PCR totalled 60 Vbeta and 13 Jbeta. TCRdb keeps only in-frame clones here, not all; method: immunoSEQ multiplex PCR. The sample has about 190,000 clones, 65% to 75% seen once; the top ten hold under 5%. Each of the donors was a healthy bone marrow donor. On this clone: What it binds is unknown.

Findings of the study overall: Sequencing likely caused a cluster of highly shared sequence variants. The authors later linked a missense DCLRE1C variant to TCR beta V- and J-gene trimming.

Germline trimming cut 3 bases from V and 7 bases from J; bases unmatched to any gene: 12. CDR1 KGHSH and CDR2 LQKENI come from the germline V gene. CDR3 length: 17 amino acids. The source is a man between 25 and 39 years old in good health and CMV-seropositive. The J gene is TRBJ2-4, the V gene TRBV18; 10 positions match TRBD2. Material for sequencing was PBMCs. As DNA, the CDR3 is TGTGCCAGCTCACCGGATTTTAGCGGGGGGAGTGGGAACATTCAGTACTTC. Translated, it gives CASSPDFSGGSGNIQYF.